This TCR beta chain was identified in a study of early T cells in non-severe SARS-CoV-2 infection. Across the whole study: Bulk RNA from unsorted whole blood was sequenced; chains were unpaired.

The trim removed 7 bases at V and 3 bases at J, leaving 8 bases unmatched. The CDR3 runs 14 residues. Looked up from germline, CDR1 is PRHDT and CDR2 is FYEKMQ (reference sequence). Individual cDNA molecules each received unique molecular identifiers attached to them. Using its own MiXCR run on the 5' RACE reads, TCRdb lists one record per CDR3 protein. The sample carries roughly 24,000 distinct CDR3 sequences, over 4% recorded once. This TCR derives from an adult who was a healthcare worker with PCR-confirmed SARS-CoV-2 infection or an uninfected control (not recorded which). The V call is TRBV13, the J call TRBJ2-7; 8 bases align to TRBD1. The material sequenced was whole blood. Here the CDR3 reads CASNQGQANYEQYF. In DNA form, the CDR3 reads TGTGCCAGCAATCAGGGACAGGCCAACTACGAGCAGTACTTC.